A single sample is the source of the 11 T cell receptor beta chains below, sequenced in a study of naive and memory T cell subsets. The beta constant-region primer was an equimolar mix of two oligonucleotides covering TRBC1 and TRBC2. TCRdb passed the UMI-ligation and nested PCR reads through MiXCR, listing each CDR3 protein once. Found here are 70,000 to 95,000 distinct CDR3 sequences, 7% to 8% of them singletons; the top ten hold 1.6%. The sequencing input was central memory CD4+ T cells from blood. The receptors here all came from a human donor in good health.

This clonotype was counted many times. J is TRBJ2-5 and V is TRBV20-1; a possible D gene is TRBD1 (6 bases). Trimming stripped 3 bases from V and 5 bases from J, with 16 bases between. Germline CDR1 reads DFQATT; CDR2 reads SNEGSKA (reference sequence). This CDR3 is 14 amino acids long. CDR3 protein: CSARLPRQVETQYF. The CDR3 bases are TGCAGTGCTAGGTTACCGAGACAGGTCGAGACCCAGTACTTC.

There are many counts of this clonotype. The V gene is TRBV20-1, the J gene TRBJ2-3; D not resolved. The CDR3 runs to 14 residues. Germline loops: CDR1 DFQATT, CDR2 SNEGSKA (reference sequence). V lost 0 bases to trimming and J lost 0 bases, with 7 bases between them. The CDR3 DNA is TGCAGTGCTAGAGATCCCAGGAGCACAGATACGCAGTATTTT. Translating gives CSARDPRSTDTQYF.

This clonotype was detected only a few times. The CDR3 DNA is TGTGCCAGCGGACAGGGAATAACATATTACGAGCAGTACTTC. This translates into CASGQGITYYEQYF. The J gene is TRBJ2-7, the V gene TRBV2, with 8 bases identical to TRBD1. This CDR3 is 14 amino acids long. Germline-derived CDR1 and CDR2 are SNHLY and FYNNEI. V shed 8 bases, J shed 4 bases, and the junction held 10 bases outside the gene matches.

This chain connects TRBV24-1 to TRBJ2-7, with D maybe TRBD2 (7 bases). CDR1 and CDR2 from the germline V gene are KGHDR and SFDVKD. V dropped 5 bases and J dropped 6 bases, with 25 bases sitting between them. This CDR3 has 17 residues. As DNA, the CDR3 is TGTGCCACCAGTGCCGGAGGGGGGGGGCAGGGCCGAAGCGAGCAGTACTTC. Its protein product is CATSAGGGGQGRSEQYF.

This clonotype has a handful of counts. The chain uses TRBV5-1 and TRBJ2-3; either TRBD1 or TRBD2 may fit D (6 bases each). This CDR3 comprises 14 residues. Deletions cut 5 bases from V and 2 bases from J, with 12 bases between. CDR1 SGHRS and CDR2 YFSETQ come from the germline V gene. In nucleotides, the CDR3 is TGCGCCAGCAGACGTAGGGGGGACACAGATACGCAGTATTTT. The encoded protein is CASRRRGDTDTQYF.

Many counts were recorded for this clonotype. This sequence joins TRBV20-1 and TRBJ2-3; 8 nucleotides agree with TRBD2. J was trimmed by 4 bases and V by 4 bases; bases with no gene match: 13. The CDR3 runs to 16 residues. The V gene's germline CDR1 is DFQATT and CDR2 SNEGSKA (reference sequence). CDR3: CSATPWSGGSADTQYF. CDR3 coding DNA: TGCAGTGCTACCCCTTGGAGCGGGGGTTCAGCAGATACGCAGTATTTT.

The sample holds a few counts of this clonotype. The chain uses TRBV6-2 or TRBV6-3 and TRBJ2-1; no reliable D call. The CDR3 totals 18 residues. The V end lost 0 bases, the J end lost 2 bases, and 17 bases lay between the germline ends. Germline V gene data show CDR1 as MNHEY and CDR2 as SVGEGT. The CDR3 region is CASSYSQLGSPAYNEQFF. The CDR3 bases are TGTGCCAGCAGTTACTCCCAACTCGGGTCTCCCGCCTACAATGAGCAGTTCTTC.

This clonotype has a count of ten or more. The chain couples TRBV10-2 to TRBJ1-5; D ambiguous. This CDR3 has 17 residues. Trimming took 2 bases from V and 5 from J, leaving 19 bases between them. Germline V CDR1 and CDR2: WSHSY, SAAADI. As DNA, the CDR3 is TGCGCCAGCAGTGAGGATCACCTCGGGAAGGGCTATCAGCCCCAGCATTTT. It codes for CASSEDHLGKGYQPQHF.

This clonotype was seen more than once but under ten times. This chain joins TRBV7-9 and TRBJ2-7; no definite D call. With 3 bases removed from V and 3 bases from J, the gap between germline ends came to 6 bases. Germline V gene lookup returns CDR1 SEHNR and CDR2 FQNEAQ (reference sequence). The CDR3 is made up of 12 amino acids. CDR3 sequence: CASSLSVYEQYF. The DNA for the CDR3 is TGTGCCAGCAGCTTGTCTGTCTACGAGCAGTACTTC. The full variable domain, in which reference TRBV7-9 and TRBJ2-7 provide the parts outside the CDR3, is DTGVSQNPRHKITKRGQNVTFRCDPISEHNRLYWYRQTLGQGPEFLTYFQNEAQLEKSRLLSDRFSAERPKGSFSTLEIQRTEQGDSAMYLCASSLSVYEQYFGPGTRLTVT.

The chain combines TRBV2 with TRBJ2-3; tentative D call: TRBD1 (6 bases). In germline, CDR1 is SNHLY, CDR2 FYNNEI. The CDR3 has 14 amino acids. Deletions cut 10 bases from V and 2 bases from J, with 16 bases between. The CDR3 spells CATEQGSTTDTQYF. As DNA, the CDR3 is TGTGCCACCGAACAGGGATCCACCACAGATACGCAGTATTTT.

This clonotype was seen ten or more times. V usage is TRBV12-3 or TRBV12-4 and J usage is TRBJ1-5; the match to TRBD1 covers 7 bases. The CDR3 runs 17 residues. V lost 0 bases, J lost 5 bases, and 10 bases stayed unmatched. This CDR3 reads CASSLAPHRGPDQPQHF. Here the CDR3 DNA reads TGTGCCAGCAGTTTAGCACCCCACAGGGGACCCGATCAGCCCCAGCATTTT.